The T cell receptor (beta chain) under discussion was sequenced for a study of kidney transplant recipient with SARS-CoV-2 infection. This CDR3 has 13 residues. Germline V gene data show CDR1 as SNHLY and CDR2 as FYNNEI. V dropped 10 bases and J dropped 0 bases, with 12 bases sitting between them. TCRdb itself ran the reads through MiXCR, one entry per CDR3 protein. The data show about 240,000 distinct CDR3 sequences, about 30% seen once. This clonotype was observed many times. The chain joins TRBV2 to TRBJ2-5, with D perhaps matching TRBD1 (6 bases). The sample was a blood sample, taken at baseline and on day 111 from a kidney transplant recipient. The receptor was derived from a male patient younger than 45 who had COVID-19 and was a kidney transplant recipient. The T cells may come from the graft donor. The CDR3 loop reads CATPTGNQETQYF. CDR3 DNA: TGTGCCACACCAACAGGGAACCAAGAGACCCAGTACTTC.